This T cell receptor (beta chain) derives from a study of patients and donors after allogeneic stem cell transplantation. TCRdb re-called the RT-PCR reads with MiXCR, one entry per CDR3 protein. Among 20,000 to 25,000 distinct CDR3 sequences listed, about 30% were seen once. The CDR3 spans 13 residues. Germline CDR1 and CDR2: DFQATT and SNEGSKA (reference sequence). V was pared by 6 bases and J by 0 bases, with 11 bases between. This chain uses TRBV20-1 with TRBJ1-2; D is unresolved. The material sequenced was blood, either unsorted or a sorted T cell fraction (not recorded which). This receptor was identified in a human donor who was either an allogeneic HSCT recipient or a stem cell or donor lymphocyte infusion donor (not recorded which). It is not recorded whose cells these are; they may come from a transplant donor. CDR3 sequence reads: CSARGGSNYGYTF. CDR3 nucleotides: TGCAGTGCCCGGGGTGGGTCTAACTATGGCTACACCTTC.